This record looks at one TCR beta chain sequence and its context. Antigen: not known. A read error may explain this, as a much larger clone is one base away. Per the germline V gene, CDR1 is DFQATT and CDR2 is SNEGSKA (reference sequence). Trimming removed 2 bases from V and 2 bases from J, with 12 bases in between. The CDR3 totals 14 residues. The data belong to a study of Graves' ophthalmopathy and Graves' hyperthyroidism. Study-wide results and caveats: The authors also found most expanded thyroid clonotypes above 0.001 frequency in blood.

Amplification of the TCR beta CDR3 regions used RNA transcripts (as template). RT-PCR in the first round used HTBI primers; a second-round multiplex PCR followed. In TCRdb, the multiplex PCR reads were re-called with MiXCR into one record per CDR3 protein. This sample has about 660,000 distinct CDR3 sequences, with about 38% found just once. This rearrangement joins TRBV20-1 to TRBJ2-5; D tentatively fits TRBD1 or TRBD2 (5 bases each). The sequencing sample was made of peripheral blood. The TCR sequence derives from an adult man with Graves' ophthalmopathy. The CDR3 region is CSARSEGIQETQYF. CDR3 in DNA: TGCAGTGCTAGATCAGAGGGGATACAAGAGACCCAGTACTTC.